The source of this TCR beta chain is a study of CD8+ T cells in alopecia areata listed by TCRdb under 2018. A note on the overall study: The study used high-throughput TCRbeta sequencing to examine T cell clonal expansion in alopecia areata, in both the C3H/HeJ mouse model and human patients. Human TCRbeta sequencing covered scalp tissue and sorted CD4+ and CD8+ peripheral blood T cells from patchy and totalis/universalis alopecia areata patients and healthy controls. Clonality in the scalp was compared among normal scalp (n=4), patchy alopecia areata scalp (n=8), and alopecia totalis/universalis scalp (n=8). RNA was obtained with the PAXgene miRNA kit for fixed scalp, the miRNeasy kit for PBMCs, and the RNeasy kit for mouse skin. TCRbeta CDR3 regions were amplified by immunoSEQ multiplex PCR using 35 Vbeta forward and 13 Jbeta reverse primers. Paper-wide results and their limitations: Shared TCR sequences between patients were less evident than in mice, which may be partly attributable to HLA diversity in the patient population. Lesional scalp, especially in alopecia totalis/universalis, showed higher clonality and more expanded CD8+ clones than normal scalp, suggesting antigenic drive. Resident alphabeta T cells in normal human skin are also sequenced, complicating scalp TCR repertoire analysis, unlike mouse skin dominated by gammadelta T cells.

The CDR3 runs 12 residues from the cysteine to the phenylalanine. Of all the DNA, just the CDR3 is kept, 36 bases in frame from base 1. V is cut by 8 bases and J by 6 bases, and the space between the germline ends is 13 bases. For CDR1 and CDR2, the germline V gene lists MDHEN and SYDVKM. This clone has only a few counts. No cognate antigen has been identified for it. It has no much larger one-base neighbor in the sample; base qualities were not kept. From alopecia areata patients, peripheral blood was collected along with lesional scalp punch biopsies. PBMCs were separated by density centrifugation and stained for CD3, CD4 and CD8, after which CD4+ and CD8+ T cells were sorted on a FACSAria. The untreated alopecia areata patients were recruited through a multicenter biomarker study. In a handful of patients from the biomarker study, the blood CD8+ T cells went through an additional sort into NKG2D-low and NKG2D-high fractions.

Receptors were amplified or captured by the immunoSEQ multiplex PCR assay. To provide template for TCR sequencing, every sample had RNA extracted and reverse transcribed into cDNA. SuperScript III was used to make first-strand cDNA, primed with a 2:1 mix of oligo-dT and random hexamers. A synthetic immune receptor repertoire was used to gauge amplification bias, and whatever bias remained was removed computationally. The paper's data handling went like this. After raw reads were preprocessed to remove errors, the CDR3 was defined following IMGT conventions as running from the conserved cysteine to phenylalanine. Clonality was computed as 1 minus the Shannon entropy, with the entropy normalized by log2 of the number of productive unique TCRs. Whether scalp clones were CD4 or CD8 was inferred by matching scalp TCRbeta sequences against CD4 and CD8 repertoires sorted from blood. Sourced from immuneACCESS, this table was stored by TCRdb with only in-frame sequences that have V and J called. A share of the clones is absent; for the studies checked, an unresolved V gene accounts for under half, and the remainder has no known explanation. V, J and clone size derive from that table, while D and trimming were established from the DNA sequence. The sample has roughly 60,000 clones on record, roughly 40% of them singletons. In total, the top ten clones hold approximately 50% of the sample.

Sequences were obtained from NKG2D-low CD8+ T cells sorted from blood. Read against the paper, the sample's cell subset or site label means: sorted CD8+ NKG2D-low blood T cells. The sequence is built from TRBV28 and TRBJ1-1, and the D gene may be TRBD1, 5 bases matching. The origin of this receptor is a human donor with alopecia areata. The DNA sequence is TGTGCCAGCCGTCCGCGGGGGGCTGAAGCTTTCTTT. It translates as CASRPRGAEAFF.